This is a list of T cell receptor beta chains from one sample in a study of T cells in localized non-small cell lung cancer. Repertoires were generated with immunoSEQ multiplex PCR, while TCRdb's copy carries only in-frame clones and drops some. The data contain tens of thousands of clones, 90% to 95% of them singletons. The sequencing here drew on peripheral blood, taken before any cancer treatment. The receptor source for this set is a man aged 40 to 69 with stage I lung adenocarcinoma. The CDR3 runs from the conserved cysteine through the conserved F or W. Fields, in order: V gene, D gene, CDR3 length, J gene, clone size, CDR3 DNA, CDR3 protein. The D gene is left open where the match is weak. A clone size is listed for some rows: how often the clone was seen (once, few, many), or a class if it is expanded.

V: TRBV10-3; D: .; length: 13; J: TRBJ1-5; size: .; DNA: TGTGCCATCAGTGCGACGGGAGTTCAGCCCCAGCATTTT; CDR3: CAISATGVQPQHF
V: TRBV5-4; D: .; length: 15; J: TRBJ2-3; size: .; DNA: TGTGCCAGCAGTTTCGCGGGACACAGCACAGATACGCAGTATTTT; CDR3: CASSFAGHSTDTQYF
V: TRBV19; D: .; length: 16; J: TRBJ2-7; size: .; DNA: TGTGCCAGTAGTATGGGTAGCGGTATGATGGGGTACGAGCAGTACTTC; CDR3: CASSMGSGMMGYEQYF
V: TRBV6-5; D: TRBD2; length: 14; J: TRBJ2-1; size: .; DNA: TGTGCCAGCAGGCTAGCGGAGTTAATCAATGAGCAGTTCTTC; CDR3: CASRLAELINEQFF
V: TRBV7-3; D: .; length: 15; J: TRBJ2-1; size: .; DNA: TGTGCCAGCAGCGACGACGGAAACTCCTACAATGAGCAGTTCTTC; CDR3: CASSDDGNSYNEQFF
V: TRBV19; D: .; length: 11; J: TRBJ2-1; size: .; DNA: TGTGCCAGTAAATTGAGCGGAGAGCAGTTCTTC; CDR3: CASKLSGEQFF
V: TRBV2; D: .; length: 14; J: TRBJ1-1; size: .; DNA: TGTGCCAGCAGTGACCCAGGTATGAACACTGAAGCTTTCTTT; CDR3: CASSDPGMNTEAFF
V: TRBV9; D: TRBD2; length: 18; J: TRBJ2-2; size: once; DNA: TGTGCCAGCAGCGTAGAGTCCCGGGGAGGGCCAGGTACCGGGGAGCTGTTTTTT; CDR3: CASSVESRGGPGTGELFF
V: TRBV5-1; D: TRBD2; length: 15; J: TRBJ2-1; size: .; DNA: TGCGCCAGCAGTCCGGGAGGAGGCGCCTACAATGAGCAGTTCTTC; CDR3: CASSPGGGAYNEQFF
V: TRBV5-4; D: .; length: 12; J: TRBJ1-2; size: .; DNA: TGTGCCAGCAGCTGGGGGGGGCAAGAATACACCTTC; CDR3: CASSWGGQEYTF
V: TRBV5-4; D: TRBD2; length: 15; J: TRBJ2-3; size: once; DNA: TGTGCCAGCAGCTTGGGAGGGCTAGCGGGAGATACGCAGTATTTT; CDR3: CASSLGGLAGDTQYF
V: TRBV6-1; D: TRBD1; length: 13; J: TRBJ1-2; size: .; DNA: TGTGCCAGCAGTGGGACAGGGATCTATGGCTACACCTTC; CDR3: CASSGTGIYGYTF
V: TRBV19; D: TRBD1; length: 16; J: TRBJ2-3; size: .; DNA: TGTGCCAGTAGTCTAAAGACAGGGGGCTTATTAGATACGCAGTATTTT; CDR3: CASSLKTGGLLDTQYF
V: TRBV7-9; D: .; length: 13; J: TRBJ2-7; size: few; DNA: TGTGCCAGCAGCTTAGGGAGTATCTACGAGCAGTACTTC; CDR3: CASSLGSIYEQYF
V: TRBV15; D: TRBD2; length: 15; J: TRBJ2-1; size: .; DNA: TGTGCCACCAGCTCTGGGACTAGCGGGAGCAATGAGCAGTTCTTC; CDR3: CATSSGTSGSNEQFF
V: TRBV29-1; D: .; length: 10; J: TRBJ2-5; size: .; DNA: TGCAGCGTGGGGCAAGAGACCCAGTACTTC; CDR3: CSVGQETQYF
V: TRBV4-2; D: TRBD2; length: 15; J: TRBJ2-5; size: .; DNA: TGTGCCAGCAGCCAAGACCGGGAGGGCCAAGAGACCCAGTACTTC; CDR3: CASSQDREGQETQYF
V: TRBV10-3; D: TRBD2; length: 16; J: TRBJ2-6; size: .; DNA: TGTGCCATCCGAGGACTAGCGGTCTCTGGGGCCAACGTCCTGACTTTC; CDR3: CAIRGLAVSGANVLTF
V: TRBV19; D: .; length: 16; J: TRBJ1-1; size: once; DNA: TGTGCCAGTAGTATAGGCCGAGGGGGGCTGAACACTGAAGCTTTCTTT; CDR3: CASSIGRGGLNTEAFF
V: TRBV7-9; D: TRBD2; length: 13; J: TRBJ2-3; size: .; DNA: TGTGCCAGCAGCTTCGCGGGGGGAGATACGCAGTATTTT; CDR3: CASSFAGGDTQYF
V: TRBV25-1; D: .; length: 13; J: TRBJ2-2; size: .; DNA: TGTGCCAGCAGTGAATTTGGCACCGGGGAGCTGTTTTTT; CDR3: CASSEFGTGELFF
V: TRBV15; D: TRBD1; length: 13; J: TRBJ1-5; size: .; DNA: TGTGCCACCAGTCCGGACAGGGTGCAGCCCCAGCATTTT; CDR3: CATSPDRVQPQHF
V: TRBV10-3; D: TRBD2; length: 15; J: TRBJ2-1; size: once; DNA: TGTGCCATCAGTGTCGGTAGGGAGGGCCACAATGAGCAGTTCTTC; CDR3: CAISVGREGHNEQFF
V: TRBV6-1; D: .; length: 15; J: TRBJ2-7; size: .; DNA: TGTGCCAGCAGTGACCAGGGAACCCCCCTCCCCGAGCAGTACTTC; CDR3: CASSDQGTPLPEQYF
V: TRBV6-6; D: .; length: 15; J: TRBJ1-4; size: .; DNA: TGTGCCAGCAGTTACGGGGGGTCCTTTAATGAAAAACTGTTTTTT; CDR3: CASSYGGSFNEKLFF
V: TRBV29-1; D: TRBD1; length: 14; J: TRBJ1-2; size: .; DNA: TGCAGCGTTGTCAGGCCAGGGGGCATCTATGGCTACACCTTC; CDR3: CSVVRPGGIYGYTF
V: TRBV7-6; D: TRBD1; length: 17; J: TRBJ2-2; size: .; DNA: TGTGCCAGCAGCCTGAACAGGGGGCGAACTAACACCGGGGAGCTGTTTTTT; CDR3: CASSLNRGRTNTGELFF
V: TRBV7-8; D: TRBD2; length: 15; J: TRBJ2-7; size: .; DNA: TGTGCCAGCAGCGCCCAGGGACTAGCGGGATCTGAGCAGTACTTC; CDR3: CASSAQGLAGSEQYF
V: TRBV27; D: .; length: 15; J: TRBJ1-3; size: .; DNA: TGTGCCAGCTCGAGAAGGACAGCGCCCGGAAACACCATATATTTT; CDR3: CASSRRTAPGNTIYF
V: TRBV6-1; D: .; length: 11; J: TRBJ1-1; size: once; DNA: TGTGCCAGCGGGAGGAACACTGAAGCTTTCTTT; CDR3: CASGRNTEAFF
V: TRBV10-3; D: TRBD1; length: 16; J: TRBJ2-3; size: .; DNA: TGTGCCATCAGGGTGACAGGGGGCTTTAGCACAGATACGCAGTATTTT; CDR3: CAIRVTGGFSTDTQYF
V: TRBV11-3; D: .; length: 15; J: TRBJ2-1; size: .; DNA: TGTGCCAGCAGCTTCCGGCTCCGAGGGGACAATGAGCAGTTCTTC; CDR3: CASSFRLRGDNEQFF
V: TRBV30; D: TRBD1; length: 11; J: TRBJ2-5; size: .; DNA: TGTGCCTGGGGACAGGGGGGGGCCCAGTACTTC; CDR3: CAWGQGGAQYF
V: TRBV5-6; D: .; length: 14; J: TRBJ2-7; size: .; DNA: TGTGCCAGCAGCTTGGGTCTCGTCGCCTACGAGCAGTACTTC; CDR3: CASSLGLVAYEQYF
V: TRBV30; D: .; length: 19; J: TRBJ2-2; size: .; DNA: TGTGCCTGGACCCTTAGGGGAGCCTTAGAAGGGACGAACACCGGGGAGCTGTTTTTT; CDR3: CAWTLRGALEGTNTGELFF
V: TRBV18; D: .; length: 15; J: TRBJ1-4; size: .; DNA: TGTGCCAGCTCACAATACAGGGCAACTAATGAAAAACTGTTTTTT; CDR3: CASSQYRATNEKLFF
V: TRBV2; D: .; length: 11; J: TRBJ2-5; size: .; DNA: TGTGCCAGCAGTGCTCAAGAGACCCAGTACTTC; CDR3: CASSAQETQYF
V: TRBV7-2; D: .; length: 12; J: TRBJ2-2; size: .; DNA: TGTGCCAGCAGCTTATACACCGGGGAGCTGTTTTTT; CDR3: CASSLYTGELFF
V: TRBV27; D: .; length: 12; J: TRBJ1-2; size: .; DNA: TGTGCCAGCAGTTTAGGGGGGGATGGCTACACCTTC; CDR3: CASSLGGDGYTF
V: TRBV5-4; D: TRBD1; length: 15; J: TRBJ2-3; size: .; DNA: TGTGCCAGCAGCCCGGACAGGGTCGTGGGAGATACGCAGTATTTT; CDR3: CASSPDRVVGDTQYF
V: TRBV30; D: TRBD2; length: 14; J: TRBJ2-5; size: .; DNA: TGTGCCTGGAGGGTAGCGGGAGGAGGAGAGACCCAGTACTTC; CDR3: CAWRVAGGGETQYF
V: TRBV5-4; D: .; length: 13; J: TRBJ2-2; size: .; DNA: TGTGCCAGCAGCCTTGACAGGACCGGGGAGCTGTTTTTT; CDR3: CASSLDRTGELFF
V: TRBV27; D: .; length: 15; J: TRBJ2-1; size: .; DNA: TGTGCCAGCAGTTTAACCGGGACCAACTACAATGAGCAGTTCTTC; CDR3: CASSLTGTNYNEQFF
V: TRBV5-4; D: .; length: 14; J: TRBJ2-7; size: .; DNA: TGTGCCAGCCGAAATGGGGCGCTGACCTACGAGCAGTACTTC; CDR3: CASRNGALTYEQYF
V: TRBV30; D: .; length: 11; J: TRBJ1-1; size: .; DNA: TGTGCCTGGAACCGGGGGGGTGAAGCTTTCTTT; CDR3: CAWNRGGEAFF
V: TRBV2; D: .; length: 14; J: TRBJ1-4; size: once; DNA: TGTGCCAGCAGCCCCAGGGAGTTTAATGAAAAACTGTTTTTT; CDR3: CASSPREFNEKLFF
V: TRBV7-2; D: TRBD2; length: 15; J: TRBJ2-1; size: .; DNA: TGTGCCAGCAGCACAACTAGCGGCTACTACAATGAGCAGTTCTTC; CDR3: CASSTTSGYYNEQFF
V: TRBV6-5; D: .; length: 15; J: TRBJ2-3; size: .; DNA: TGTGCCAGCAGTACCGACGGGACTAGCACAGATACGCAGTATTTT; CDR3: CASSTDGTSTDTQYF
V: TRBV6-1; D: .; length: 13; J: TRBJ1-1; size: .; DNA: TGTGCCAGCAGTTGGGGCCAGAACACTGAAGCTTTCTTT; CDR3: CASSWGQNTEAFF
V: TRBV2; D: .; length: 15; J: TRBJ2-7; size: once; DNA: TGTGCCAGCAGAGAGACGGAAGAGGGGTACTACGAGCAGTACTTC; CDR3: CASRETEEGYYEQYF
V: TRBV7-9; D: .; length: 15; J: TRBJ1-2; size: .; DNA: TGTGCCAGCAGCCGATTGTCCCTGGGGAACTATGGCTACACCTTC; CDR3: CASSRLSLGNYGYTF
V: TRBV19; D: TRBD2; length: 13; J: TRBJ2-7; size: .; DNA: TGTGCCAGTGCTAGCGGCAGCTCCTACGAGCAGTACTTC; CDR3: CASASGSSYEQYF
V: TRBV2; D: .; length: 15; J: TRBJ2-3; size: .; DNA: TGTGCCAGCAGTCCGACGGTAACTAGCACAGATACGCAGTATTTT; CDR3: CASSPTVTSTDTQYF
V: TRBV9; D: TRBD2; length: 16; J: TRBJ2-2; size: .; DNA: TGTGCCAGCAGCGTAGCGGCGGGAGTCCACACCGGGGAGCTGTTTTTT; CDR3: CASSVAAGVHTGELFF
V: TRBV19; D: .; length: 15; J: TRBJ2-2; size: .; DNA: TGTGCCAGTAGTATACCTAGGATCGGCACCGGGGAGCTGTTTTTT; CDR3: CASSIPRIGTGELFF
V: TRBV7-2; D: TRBD1; length: 17; J: TRBJ2-3; size: few; DNA: TGTGCCAGCAGCCAAGGATGGTTGGGACAGACAAGGAATACGCAGTATTTT; CDR3: CASSQGWLGQTRNTQYF
V: TRBV7-6; D: .; length: 14; J: TRBJ2-7; size: .; DNA: TGTGCCAGCAGCGATGCGTTGGTACCATACGAGCAGTACTTC; CDR3: CASSDALVPYEQYF
V: TRBV29-1; D: .; length: 12; J: TRBJ1-5; size: few; DNA: TGCAGCGTTGGGGCCAGGGATCAGCCCCAGCATTTT; CDR3: CSVGARDQPQHF
V: TRBV7-2; D: TRBD2; length: 14; J: TRBJ2-7; size: .; DNA: TGTGCCAGCAGCTCTTCCGGGACTAGCTACGAGCAGTACTTC; CDR3: CASSSSGTSYEQYF
V: TRBV7-2; D: .; length: 13; J: TRBJ2-3; size: once; DNA: TGTGCCAGCAGTCCCACCCGGGAGGATACGCAGTATTTT; CDR3: CASSPTREDTQYF